These 8 T cell receptor beta chains originate from one sample sequenced in a study of glioma-infiltrating T cells. Amplification of TCR alpha and beta CDR3 regions from RNA used iRepertoire nested multiplex PCR. TCRdb redid the calling of the multiplex PCR reads with MiXCR, one entry per CDR3 protein. The table has 160,000 or so distinct CDR3 sequences, more than 35% seen once. Sequencing was done on a sample of glioma tissue, nonneoplastic brain tissue, or PBMCs (not recorded which). The source of these receptors is a human donor with low-grade glioma or glioblastoma, undergoing nonglioma brain surgery, or in good health (not recorded which).

In this sample, this clonotype turned up many times. The V gene is TRBV6-2 or TRBV6-3, the J gene TRBJ2-1; D is possibly TRBD2 (6 bases). V dropped 2 bases and J dropped 0 bases, with 11 bases sitting between them. Germline CDR1 is MNHEY and CDR2 is SVGEGT. The CDR3 length is 16 residues. CDR3 coding DNA: TGTGCCAGCAGTTACCCGCTAGCGAGCTCCTACAATGAGCAGTTCTTC. Its protein product is CASSYPLASSYNEQFF.

The rearrangement links TRBV27 to TRBJ1-6; unclear D gene. CDR3 length equals 13 residues. Deletions cut 7 bases from V and 8 bases from J, with 12 bases between. CDR1 is MNHEY and CDR2 is SMNVEV in the germline V gene (reference sequence). CDR3 protein: CASIYGSYSPLHF. CDR3 nucleotides: TGTGCCAGCATTTACGGGTCTTATTCACCCCTCCACTTT.

The chain has TRBV5-4 and TRBJ2-7; D perhaps matches TRBD2 (6 bases). The CDR3 is made up of 14 amino acids. V was trimmed by 3 bases and J by 5 bases, leaving 15 bases between them. Germline CDR1 and CDR2: SGHNT and YYREEE (reference sequence). The CDR3 nucleotides read TGTGCCAGCAGCTGTACTAGCTGGATTAACGAGCAGTACTTC. This encodes CASSCTSWINEQYF.

Notes on this clonotype: With a much larger clone just one base away, this may be a read error. CDR3 coding DNA: TGTGCCATCAGTGAAGGGGGAGATACGCAGTATTTT. It codes for CAISEGGDTQYF. The chain is built from TRBV10-3 and TRBJ2-3; D might be TRBD1 (6 bases). The V and J ends lost 3 bases and 5 bases respectively, with 6 bases between them. CDR1 ENHRY and CDR2 SYGVKD come from the germline V gene. The CDR3 covers 12 residues.

This clonotype was counted once. The chain combines TRBV24-1 with TRBJ2-1; possible D gene TRBD2, 6 bases. Trimming removed 7 bases from V and 10 bases from J, with 16 bases in between. The length of the CDR3 is 13 residues. Germline CDR1 and CDR2: KGHDR and SFDVKD. The CDR3 DNA sequence: TGTGCCACCAGCCCCGGGACTTCAAGGGAGCAGTTCTTC. It encodes CATSPGTSREQFF.

Note on this clonotype: Lacking the conserved final phenylalanine or tryptophan, this CDR3 likely reflects a read error. CDR3 DNA: TGTGCCAGCAGTGGGACAACTAGCGAGTTAGGTGAGCAGTTCCTC. Translation: CASSGTTSELGEQFL. The V call is TRBV6-1, the J call TRBJ2-1; 7 positions agree with TRBD2. Trimming at V came to 4 bases and at J to 9 bases, leaving 12 bases not matched to a gene. This CDR3 has 15 residues. Germline-derived CDR1 and CDR2 are MNHNS and SASEGT.

On this clonotype itself: A read error may explain this, as a much larger clone is one base away. The chain links TRBV3-1 to TRBJ2-7, with D maybe TRBD2 (5 bases). Deletions cut 1 base from V and 7 bases from J, with 11 bases between. The CDR3 is made up of 13 amino acids. The germline gives CDR1 LGHDT, CDR2 YNNKEL (reference sequence). This CDR3 reads CASSQVWRTEQYF. As DNA, the CDR3 is TGTGCCAGCAGCCAAGTCTGGCGGACTGAGCAGTACTTC.

Note on this clonotype: A much larger clone differs by one base, so this may be a read error. This chain uses TRBV27 with TRBJ2-3; TRBD1 is a possible D gene (6 bases). The CDR3 is 11 amino acids. CDR1 and CDR2 (germline): MNHEY, SMNVEV (reference sequence). CDR3 loop: CATQGLDTKYF. DNA for the CDR3: TGTGCCACGCAGGGGTTAGATACGAAGTATTTT.